This entry lists 21 T cell receptor beta chains sequenced from one sample in a study of blood T cells in healthy people across ages. Next came a second PCR, run for roughly 6 to 11 cycles, which used a sample-barcoded 5' primer along with a J-beta primer mix. MiXCR, applied by TCRdb to the 5' RACE reads, yields one record per CDR3 protein. The sample has more than 1 million distinct CDR3 sequences; 45% are singletons. Sequencing was carried out using blood. Every receptor here comes from a woman in her sixties or seventies in good health.

The chain links TRBV7-3 to TRBJ2-7; D might be TRBD2 (5 bases). Germline V gene lookup returns CDR1 SGHTA and CDR2 FQGTGA. Trimming removed 0 bases at V and 1 base at J, with 13 bases between. The CDR3 consists of 16 residues. The CDR3 DNA is TGTGCCAGCAGCTTAACCCCTAGCCGACTATCCTACGAGCAGTACTTC. It encodes CASSLTPSRLSYEQYF.

This CDR3 is CASSKTNYGYTF. In nucleotides, the CDR3 is TGCGCCAGCAGTAAGACTAACTATGGCTACACCTTC. The chain couples TRBV10-2 to TRBJ1-2; D not resolved. V was cut by 5 bases and J by 0 bases, with 4 bases left in between. CDR3 size: 12 residues. The V gene's germline CDR1 is WSHSY and CDR2 SAAADI.

Comments on this clonotype: One base away lies a much larger clone, so this may be a sequencing read error. The V gene is TRBV28, the J gene TRBJ2-7; D possibly corresponds to TRBD2 (6 bases). The DNA end favors TRBJ2-5, so the J call may be wrong. Looked up from germline, CDR1 is MDHEN and CDR2 is SYDVKM. The CDR3 sequence is 15 residues long. In DNA form, the CDR3 reads TGTGCCAGCAGCGCCGCGGGGACCTACCAAGGGACCCAGTACTTC. It codes for CASSAAGTYQGTQYF.

The chain recombines TRBV27 with TRBJ1-4; possibly TRBD1 for D (5 bases). Germline V CDR1 and CDR2: MNHEY, SMNVEV (reference sequence). The CDR3 runs to 13 residues. The V end was cut by 6 bases, the J end by 4 bases, with 9 bases between. The CDR3 DNA sequence: TGTGCCAGCAGGGACATTGGTAATGAAAAACTGTTTTTT. Translated: CASRDIGNEKLFF.

Ten or more counts support this clonotype. V gene TRBV12-3 or TRBV12-4 combines with J gene TRBJ2-7, with 10 bases matching TRBD2. The junction had 11 bases not matched to a gene; V was cut back by 3 bases and J by 9 bases. The CDR3 sequence is 15 residues long. DNA for the CDR3: TGTGCCAGCAGTTTGGCGGCTAGCGGGAGAGATCGGCAGTACTTC. Translating gives CASSLAASGRDRQYF.

The gene calls are TRBV7-3 and TRBJ2-5; D ambiguous. This CDR3 region has 15 residues. CDR1 is SGHTA and CDR2 is FQGTGA in the germline V gene. V lost 1 base and J 12 bases, leaving 21 bases between the germline ends. The CDR3 spells CASSLRTDPPLHEYF. For the CDR3, the DNA is TGTGCCAGCAGCTTAAGGACGGATCCCCCTCTTCACGAGTACTTC.

The chain has TRBV15 and TRBJ2-7; no reliable D call. CDR1 LNHNV and CDR2 YYDKDF come from the germline V gene (reference sequence). The CDR3 loop spans 15 amino acids. V was trimmed by 3 bases and J by 3 bases, leaving 15 bases between them. CDR3 loop: CATSSPRSENYEQYF. DNA for the CDR3: TGTGCCACCAGCAGCCCGAGGAGTGAGAACTACGAGCAGTACTTC. Combining the CDR3 with reference TRBV15 and TRBJ2-7 gives the whole variable domain DAMVIQNPRYQVTQFGKPVTLSCSQTLNHNVMYWYQQKSSQAPKLLFHYYDKDFNNEADTPDNFQSRRPNTSFCFLDIRSPGLGDTAMYLCATSSPRSENYEQYFGPGTRLTVT.

The table lists this clonotype with a few counts. The rearrangement joins TRBV21-1 to TRBJ2-5; the table's D call of TRBD1 was not tested on the DNA. TRBV21-1 is shown as a pseudogene. This CDR3 spans 17 amino acids. CDR3 sequence: CASSPHKGTGESETQYF. The CDR3 DNA follows: TGTGCCAGCAGCCCCCACAAAGGGACAGGGGAGTCGGAGACCCAGTACTTC.

The chain couples TRBV20-1 to TRBJ1-1; weak D call: TRBD1 (5 bases). Deletions cut 0 bases from V and 4 bases from J, with 12 bases between. CDR1 and CDR2 (germline): DFQATT, SNEGSKA (reference sequence). The CDR3 spans 14 residues. The DNA of the CDR3 is TGCAGTGCTAGAGATGGGGCCCGGGTCACTGAAGCTTTCTTT. Its translation is CSARDGARVTEAFF.

This clonotype came up once. The chain uses TRBV6-2 or TRBV6-3 and TRBJ2-1, with TRBD2 as a possible D gene (6 bases). With 5 bases removed from V and 2 bases from J, the gap between germline ends came to 13 bases. Germline CDR1 reads MNHEY; CDR2 reads SVGEGT. The CDR3 has 15 residues. CDR3 residues: CASSAGTPTYNEQFF. The CDR3 bases are TGTGCCAGCAGTGCCGGGACTCCAACCTACAATGAGCAGTTCTTC.

In this sample, this clonotype turned up once. Just one base apart from a much larger clone, this may be a read error. The chain recombines TRBV7-9 with TRBJ2-1; TRBD2 matches at 8 bases. J was trimmed by 2 bases and V by 5 bases; bases with no gene match: 8. In germline, CDR1 is SEHNR, CDR2 FQNEAQ (reference sequence). The length of the CDR3 is 16 residues. CDR3 DNA: TGTGCCAGCAGCGACACTAGCGGCTACCCCTACAATGAGCAGTTCTTC. Translating gives CASSDTSGYPYNEQFF.

This chain joins TRBV12-3 or TRBV12-4 and TRBJ1-1; 7 nucleotides agree with TRBD1. J gave up 7 bases and V 1 base, and 9 bases lay outside the gene matches. CDR3 size: 15 residues. As DNA, the CDR3 is TGTGCCAGCAGTTTAGTTGACAGGGCGACGGTTGAAGCTTTCTTT. This encodes CASSLVDRATVEAFF.

The DNA of the CDR3 is TGTGCCAGCAGCTTAGAAGCAGGTTGGGGCACTGAAGCTTTCTTT. It translates to CASSLEAGWGTEAFF. The J gene is TRBJ1-1, the V gene TRBV7-9; D gene uncertain. Germline V gene sequence: CDR1 SEHNR, CDR2 FQNEAQ (reference sequence). Deletions cut 1 base from V and 4 bases from J, with 13 bases between. This CDR3 region has 15 residues.

About this clonotype itself: A read error may produce the germline difference seen at one junction end. V is TRBV6-5 and J is TRBJ2-5; no definite D call. TRBJ2-7 explains the end of the DNA better; the J call may be wrong. Germline V gene data show CDR1 as MNHEY and CDR2 as SVGAGI. This CDR3 is built from 12 residues. The CDR3 loop reads CACSYGRTEQYF. In nucleotides, the CDR3 is TGTGCCTGCAGTTACGGACGGACCGAGCAGTACTTC.

The chain couples TRBV7-9 to TRBJ1-5; 7 positions agree with TRBD1. Germline V gives CDR1 SEHNR, CDR2 FQNEAQ (reference sequence). The V segment lost 5 bases and the J segment 2 bases; nucleotides outside the gene matches: 15. The CDR3 has 18 residues. The CDR3 protein is CASSRGAGGNIGNQPQHF. In DNA, the CDR3 is TGTGCCAGCAGCCGTGGGGCAGGGGGTAATATTGGCAATCAGCCCCAGCATTTT. The full variable domain, in which reference TRBV7-9 and TRBJ1-5 provide the parts outside the CDR3, is DTGVSQNPRHKITKRGQNVTFRCDPISEHNRLYWYRQTLGQGPEFLTYFQNEAQLEKSRLLSDRFSAERPKGSFSTLEIQRTEQGDSAMYLCASSRGAGGNIGNQPQHFGDGTRLSIL.

This clonotype was detected only a few times. J is TRBJ2-5 and V is TRBV11-2; possibly TRBD1 or TRBD2 for D (6 bases each). CDR3 size: 16 residues. Germline V gene sequence: CDR1 SGHAT, CDR2 FQNNGV. V was shortened by 3 bases and J by 0 bases, with 14 bases between the two germline ends. The CDR3 reads CASSLAGGGYQETQYF. In nucleotides, the CDR3 is TGTGCCAGCAGCTTGGCCGGGGGCGGGTACCAAGAGACCCAGTACTTC. Full variable domain (rest looked up from reference TRBV11-2 and TRBJ2-5): EAGVAQSPRYKIIEKRQSVAFWCNPISGHATLYWYQQILGQGPKLLIQFQNNGVVDDSQLPKDRFSAERLKGVDSTLKIQPAKLEDSAVYLCASSLAGGGYQETQYFGPGTRLLVL.

This clonotype has only a few counts. The chain combines TRBV6-5 with TRBJ2-2, with a possible D match to TRBD1 (6 bases). CDR3 length: 18 residues. CDR1 and CDR2 from the germline V gene are MNHEY and SVGAGI. V dropped 4 bases and J dropped 0 bases, with 18 bases sitting between them. CDR3 nucleotides: TGTGCCAGCAGTTCCCACCCCCCGACAGGCTCGAACACCGGGGAGCTGTTTTTT. Protein product: CASSSHPPTGSNTGELFF.

The chain employs TRBV12-3 or TRBV12-4 and TRBJ1-5; the D is unclear. The CDR3 consists of 16 residues. V lost 2 bases and J lost 2, with 13 bases in between. The CDR3 DNA reads as TGTGCCAGCAGTTTACGATCCGGGATGGGCAATCAGCCCCAGCATTTT. It encodes CASSLRSGMGNQPQHF.

Of note for this clonotype: Possible read error: a much larger clone is one base away. The V call is TRBV9, the J call TRBJ2-5; perhaps TRBD2 as D (6 bases). The CDR3 is made up of 14 amino acids. Germline loops: CDR1 SGDLS, CDR2 YYNGEE. The CDR3, as DNA: TGTGCCGGCAGCGCTAGACTAGATCAAGAGACCCAGTACTTC. Translated: CAGSARLDQETQYF.

The V gene is TRBV2, the J gene TRBJ2-1, with 11 bases matching TRBD2. This CDR3 is built from 18 residues. V trimming: 8 bases; J trimming: 3 bases; junction bases outside the gene matches: 15. The germline V gene has CDR1 SNHLY and CDR2 FYNNEI. The DNA of the CDR3 is TGTGCCAGCCTTGGGGGGGGTACTAGCGGGAGCGACTACAATGAGCAGTTCTTC. It yields the protein CASLGGGTSGSDYNEQFF.

J is TRBJ2-3 and V is TRBV7-2; 8 bases line up with TRBD2. The CDR3 extends over 17 amino acids. Germline values: CDR1 SGHTA, CDR2 FQGNSA. Trimming at V came to 5 bases and at J to 1 base, leaving 11 bases not matched to a gene. DNA for the CDR3: TGTGCCAGCAGCCCCGGCCTCGGGAGGGGGGGCACAGATACGCAGTATTTT. Encoded protein: CASSPGLGRGGTDTQYF.